One and the same sample provided the 2 T cell receptor beta chains below, sequenced in a study of T-cell reconstitution after alpha-beta-depleted transplantation in children. Researchers prepared the TCRbeta library using unique molecular identifiers, the study reports. TCRdb redid the calling of the PCR reads with MiXCR, one entry per CDR3 protein. The sample has about 150,000 distinct CDR3 sequences, approximately 12% seen once; the top ten hold over 10%. The sequenced sample was PBMCs, obtained before TCRalphabeta/CD19-depleted stem cell transplant. These receptor sequences come from a boy aged 2 to 10 with acute myeloid leukemia, due to receive a stem cell transplant.

V is TRBV6-1 and J is TRBJ1-5, with a weak D call TRBD1 (5 bases). V was cut by 8 bases and J by 7 bases, with 9 bases left in between. This CDR3 contains 11 residues. Germline V gene data show CDR1 as MNHNS and CDR2 as SASEGT. The CDR3 sequence: CASGQGQPQHF. The CDR3 coding sequence is TGTGCCAGCGGACAAGGGCAGCCCCAGCATTTT.

The chain couples TRBV29-1 to TRBJ1-1, with TRBD1 as a possible D gene (5 bases). This CDR3 is 13 amino acids long. V was cut by 3 bases and J by 1 base, with 9 bases left in between. The germline V gene encodes CDR1 SQVTM and CDR2 ANQGSEA. Written as DNA, the CDR3 is TGCAGCGTTGAGGGGCGACGGAACACTGAAGCTTTCTTT. Its protein is CSVEGRRNTEAFF.